This TCR beta chain was recorded in a study of beta chain features in type 1 diabetes. General observations from the study: Within patients, naive, central memory and Treg TCRB repertoires seemed more similar than within healthy donors.

The CDR3 is 14 amino acids. V was pared by 4 bases and J by 2 bases, with 12 bases between. The germline V gene encodes CDR1 SGHTA and CDR2 FQGNSA. Comment on this clone: The antigen is unknown.

On average, the one heparinised blood draw given by each donor was around 120 mL. What was sequenced were expressed TCRB transcripts, since all of the isolated RNA had been reverse transcribed. Profiled with immunoSEQ multiplex PCR; TCRdb holds only in-frame clones, not every one. The sample yields over 700,000 clones, about a sixth seen once. Source material: naive CD4+ T cells from blood. The origin of this receptor is a young woman in good health. The chain carries TRBV7-2 and TRBJ2-7; a possible D gene is TRBD2 (6 bases). In DNA form, the CDR3 reads TGTGCCAGCAGCTCCAGTCCGGGGGCCTACGAGCAGTACTTC. This codes for CASSSSPGAYEQYF. The variable domain in full, with the rest retrieved from reference TRBV7-2 and TRBJ2-7, is GAGVSQSPSNKVTEKGKDVELRCDPISGHTALYWYRQSLGQGLEFLIYFQGNSAPDKSGLPSDRFSAERTGGSVSTLTIQRTQQEDSAVYLCASSSSPGAYEQYFGPGTRLTVT.